Described below is a single TCR beta chain sequence and its context. No antigen is known for it. No base qualities exist here, and no much larger clone lies one base off it. The data are from a study of blood T cell repertoires in COVID-19 (TCRdb year 2020). A note on the overall study: Samples covering the acute and convalescent phases of COVID-19 were provided by collaborators in the United States, Italy and Spain. The material from the prospective study consisted of cDNA or gDNA derived from T cells, B-cell-depleted T cells, or PBMCs. Subjects who had been exposed to COVID-19, were actively infected with it, or had recovered from it provided the deeply sampled blood TCRbeta repertoires that made up the dataset. The repertoires were made available in a free public database intended to serve as a resource for research on the immune response to SARS-CoV-2. Samples were obtained from the ongoing ImmuneRACE study (first 160 participants) and from about 1,300 subjects provided by 6 global collaborators. Sample metadata almost always included a de-identified subject ID, COVID-19 status, age in years and sex. Where available, HLA class I and class II types were obtained from metadata supplied by the sample provider rather than from assay-based typing.

Collaborating institutions collected whole blood in K2EDTA tubes following their own protocols. Collaborator samples were shipped for TCRbeta analysis as frozen whole blood, isolated PBMCs, or DNA extracted from either sample type. TCRbeta CDR3 regions were amplified from genomic DNA using the immunoSEQ Assay, a bias-controlled multiplex PCR. As for the original processing: The number of nucleated cells in each sample was estimated from the amplification of reference gene primers within the assay. Sequence reads were collapsed and filtered to measure the absolute abundance of every unique TCRbeta CDR3 rearrangement. For each sample, productive Simpson clonality was calculated as the square root of Simpson's diversity index across productive rearrangements. In TCRdb, the immuneACCESS table is reduced to in-frame sequences with V and J assigned. These tables do not hold every clone; where another copy was compared, an unresolved V gene accounts for under half, and the others remain unexplained. V and J calls and clone size are copied from that table; D and trimming were computed from the DNA. The sample table contains 200,000 to 300,000 clones; only one count was recorded for around 87% of them. The biggest ten clones account for approximately 2.2% of the sample.

The germline V and J ends show losses of 5 bases and 4 bases respectively, and no gene match explains 1 base of the junction. CDR1 and CDR2 are read off the germline V gene (reference sequence) as MNHEY and SMNVEV. Including the terminal cysteine and phenylalanine, the CDR3 comprises 13 residues. The CDR3 DNA has 39 bases and is translated from base 1. What the research found in general, with its limitations: The amount of clinical and demographic metadata varied by source and participant and was provided uncurated.

The V gene is TRBV27 and the J gene is TRBJ2-5; the junction holds 10 bases that match TRBD2. Material: peripheral blood. The sequence was obtained from a woman aged 45 to 65 with acute or convalescent COVID-19. The CDR3 region reads CASSLAGVETQYF. The base sequence is TGTGCCAGCAGTCTAGCGGGAGTAGAGACCCAGTACTTC.